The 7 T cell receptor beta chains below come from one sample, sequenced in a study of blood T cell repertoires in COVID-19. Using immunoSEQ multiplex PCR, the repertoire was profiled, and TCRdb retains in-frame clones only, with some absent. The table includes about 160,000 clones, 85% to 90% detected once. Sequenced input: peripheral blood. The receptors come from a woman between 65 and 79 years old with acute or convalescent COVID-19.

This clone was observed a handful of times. DNA for the CDR3: TGTGCCAGCAGCTTAGTTCCCAGGGGTTGGACTGAAGCTTTCTTT. Translation gives CASSLVPRGWTEAFF. V gene TRBV7-2 combines with J gene TRBJ1-1, with a tentative D call TRBD1 (6 bases). Trimming took off 1 base at V and 5 bases at J, with 14 bases between the two ends. The CDR3 has 15 amino acids. The germline gives CDR1 SGHTA, CDR2 FQGNSA. The whole variable domain, remainder taken from reference TRBV7-2 and TRBJ1-1, is GAGVSQSPSNKVTEKGKDVELRCDPISGHTALYWYRQSLGQGLEFLIYFQGNSAPDKSGLPSDRFSAERTGGSVSTLTIQRTQQEDSAVYLCASSLVPRGWTEAFFGQGTRLTVV.

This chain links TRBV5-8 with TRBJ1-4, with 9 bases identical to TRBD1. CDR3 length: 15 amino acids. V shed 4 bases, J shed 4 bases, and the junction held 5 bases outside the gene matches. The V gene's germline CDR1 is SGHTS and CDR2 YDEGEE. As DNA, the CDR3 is TGTGCCAGCAGCGCGGGGACAGGGATTAATGAAAAACTGTTTTTT. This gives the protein CASSAGTGINEKLFF.

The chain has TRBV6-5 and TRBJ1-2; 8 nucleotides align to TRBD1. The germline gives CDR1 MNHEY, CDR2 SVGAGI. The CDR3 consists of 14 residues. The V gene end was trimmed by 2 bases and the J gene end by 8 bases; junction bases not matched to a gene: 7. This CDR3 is CASSYRDRRSGYTF. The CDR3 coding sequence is TGTGCCAGCAGTTACCGGGACAGGCGTAGCGGCTACACCTTC.

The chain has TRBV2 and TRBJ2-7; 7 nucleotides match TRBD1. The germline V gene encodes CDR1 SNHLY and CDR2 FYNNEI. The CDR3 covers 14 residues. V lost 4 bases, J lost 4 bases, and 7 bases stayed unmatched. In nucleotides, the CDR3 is TGTGCCAGCAGTGGGGCTGGGACAGATTACGAGCAGTACTTC. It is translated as CASSGAGTDYEQYF.

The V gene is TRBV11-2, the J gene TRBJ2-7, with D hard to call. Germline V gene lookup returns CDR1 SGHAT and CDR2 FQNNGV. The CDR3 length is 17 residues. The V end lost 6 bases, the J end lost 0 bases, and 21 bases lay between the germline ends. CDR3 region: CASSSISRLSSSYEQYF. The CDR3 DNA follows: TGTGCCAGCAGTTCCATATCCCGGTTGTCAAGCTCCTACGAGCAGTACTTC.

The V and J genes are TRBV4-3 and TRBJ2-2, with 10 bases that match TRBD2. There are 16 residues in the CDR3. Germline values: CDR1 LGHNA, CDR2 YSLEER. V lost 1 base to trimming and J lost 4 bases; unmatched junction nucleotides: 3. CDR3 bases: TGCGCCAGCAGCCAAGGAACTAGCGGGATCACCGGGGAGCTGTTTTTT. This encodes CASSQGTSGITGELFF.

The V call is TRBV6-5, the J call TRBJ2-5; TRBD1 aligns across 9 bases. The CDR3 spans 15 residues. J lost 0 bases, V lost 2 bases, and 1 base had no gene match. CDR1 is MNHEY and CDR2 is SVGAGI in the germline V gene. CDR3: CASSYGTGYQETQYF. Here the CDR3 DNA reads TGTGCCAGCAGTTACGGGACAGGGTACCAAGAGACCCAGTACTTC.